This is a list of T cell receptor beta chains from one sample in a study of blood T cell repertoires in COVID-19. TCRdb's copy holds only in-frame clones and misses some; the assay was immunoSEQ multiplex PCR. The sample contains 200,000 to 300,000 clones, 75% to 90% of which appear only once. Material for sequencing was peripheral blood. The receptors were gathered from a woman aged 35 to 49 who had recovered from COVID-19. Each CDR3 is given with its conserved first and last residue.

CDR3,J,V
CASSLYGGQSNEKLFF,TRBJ1-4,TRBV5-6
CASSQDLAGTYEQYF,TRBJ2-7,TRBV4-2
CASSGYLGGGGQPQHF,TRBJ1-5,TRBV19
CASSFNRGPETQYF,TRBJ2-5,TRBV5-1
CASSGDTRSDTQYF,TRBJ2-3,TRBV2
CASRTTGVTEAFF,TRBJ1-1,TRBV6-5
CASFLWGDGAFF,TRBJ1-1,TRBV5-4
CASSLGRNYGYTF,TRBJ1-2,TRBV12-3/TRBV12-4
CAWSTGTGRAFF,TRBJ1-1,TRBV30
CASSLAGSGDLNTGELFF,TRBJ2-2,TRBV7-6
CASSLVLTDQETQYF,TRBJ2-5,TRBV5-1
CASSDPKGQGHTEAFF,TRBJ1-1,TRBV5-1
CASSSSGWRADYGYTF,TRBJ1-2,TRBV9
CASSLRGHLYQETQYF,TRBJ2-5,TRBV5-6
CASSSRTGGYEQYF,TRBJ2-7,TRBV27
CASSGDRPGLAIYNEQFF,TRBJ2-1,TRBV5-6
CASSLTTGGQPQHF,TRBJ1-5,TRBV7-2
CASSLAAGGYSYEQYF,TRBJ2-7,TRBV7-2
CASSLLQDPYGYTF,TRBJ1-2,TRBV7-9
CASSPPGHLSGANVLTF,TRBJ2-6,TRBV18
CASSPRLAGGYNEQFF,TRBJ2-1,TRBV5-1
CASMTPKERQTPQETQYF,TRBJ2-5,TRBV6-4
CSVDGWPGGVETQYF,TRBJ2-5,TRBV29-1
CASSAGGSLYQETQYF,TRBJ2-5,TRBV9